Listed below are T cell receptor beta chains from one sample, sequenced in a study of blood T cell repertoires in COVID-19. Some clones are missing from TCRdb's copy, which holds only in-frame ones; the method was immunoSEQ multiplex PCR. There are 60,000 to 65,000 clones in the sample; more than 60% occur only once, and 18% lies in the top ten. Source material: peripheral blood. Receptors originate from a man between 60 and 75 years old with acute or convalescent COVID-19. Both conserved end residues are part of each CDR3. A D gene is named only where the DNA matches it firmly. The listing skips clone size in some rows; elsewhere it reads once, few, many or a size class.

v_gene: TRBV5-4; d_gene: TRBD2; j_gene: TRBJ2-1; abundance: -; CDR3aa: CASSLAGGSSYNEQFF; CDR3nt: TGTGCCAGCAGCTTGGCTGGCGGGAGCTCCTACAATGAGCAGTTCTTC
v_gene: TRBV7-9; d_gene: TRBD1; j_gene: TRBJ1-1; abundance: -; CDR3aa: CASSSFTGDGEAFF; CDR3nt: TGTGCCAGCAGCTCCTTTACAGGGGACGGTGAAGCTTTCTTT
v_gene: TRBV2; d_gene: TRBD1; j_gene: TRBJ2-7; abundance: -; CDR3aa: CASRSGQEPQYEQYF; CDR3nt: TGTGCCAGCAGGAGTGGACAGGAGCCGCAATACGAGCAGTACTTC
v_gene: TRBV18; d_gene: TRBD1; j_gene: TRBJ2-1; abundance: once; CDR3aa: CASSQFWGQTTDEQFF; CDR3nt: TGTGCCAGCTCACAATTCTGGGGACAGACAACAGATGAGCAGTTCTTC
v_gene: TRBV6-5; d_gene: TRBD2; j_gene: TRBJ2-3; abundance: -; CDR3aa: CASSYTSGTDTQYF; CDR3nt: TGTGCCAGCAGTTACACTAGCGGTACAGATACGCAGTATTTT
v_gene: TRBV18; d_gene: TRBD1; j_gene: TRBJ2-1; abundance: -; CDR3aa: CAGAGTGVHEQFF; CDR3nt: TGTGCCGGAGCCGGGACAGGGGTTCATGAGCAGTTCTTC
v_gene: TRBV19; d_gene: -; j_gene: TRBJ2-2; abundance: -; CDR3aa: CASSIQSANTGELFF; CDR3nt: TGTGCCAGTAGTATACAGTCCGCGAACACCGGGGAGCTGTTTTTT
v_gene: TRBV12-3/TRBV12-4; d_gene: -; j_gene: TRBJ1-2; abundance: -; CDR3aa: CASSLGSFYGYTF; CDR3nt: TGTGCCAGCAGTTTAGGCAGTTTCTATGGCTACACCTTC
v_gene: TRBV5-1; d_gene: TRBD1; j_gene: TRBJ1-6; abundance: -; CDR3aa: CASSPRTGTAYNSPLHF; CDR3nt: TGCGCCAGCAGCCCTCGGACAGGGACTGCCTATAATTCACCCCTCCACTTT
v_gene: TRBV7-3; d_gene: TRBD2; j_gene: TRBJ2-3; abundance: -; CDR3aa: CASSPGTSGRPPGHTQYF; CDR3nt: TGTGCCAGCAGCCCCGGGACTAGCGGGAGGCCGCCCGGGCATACGCAGTATTTT
v_gene: TRBV5-1; d_gene: -; j_gene: TRBJ1-2; abundance: -; CDR3aa: CASSYGGGANYGYTF; CDR3nt: TGCGCCAGCAGCTATGGCGGGGGCGCGAACTATGGCTACACCTTC
v_gene: TRBV18; d_gene: -; j_gene: TRBJ2-2; abundance: -; CDR3aa: CASSPMRGTGELFF; CDR3nt: TGTGCCAGCTCACCAATGAGGGGGACCGGGGAGCTGTTTTTT
v_gene: TRBV5-4; d_gene: -; j_gene: TRBJ1-3; abundance: -; CDR3aa: CASSLTGNSGNTIYF; CDR3nt: TGTGCCAGCAGCTTAACAGGGAACTCTGGAAACACCATATATTTT
v_gene: TRBV19; d_gene: -; j_gene: TRBJ2-2; abundance: -; CDR3aa: CASSIHRGQNTGELFF; CDR3nt: TGTGCCAGTAGTATCCATAGGGGACAGAACACCGGGGAGCTGTTTTTT
v_gene: TRBV18; d_gene: -; j_gene: TRBJ2-3; abundance: -; CDR3aa: CASSQRDTQYF; CDR3nt: TGTGCCAGCTCCCAACGGGATACGCAGTATTTT
v_gene: TRBV15; d_gene: -; j_gene: TRBJ1-2; abundance: -; CDR3aa: CATSRDEVFYGYTF; CDR3nt: TGTGCCACCAGCAGAGATGAGGTCTTCTATGGCTACACCTTC
v_gene: TRBV18; d_gene: -; j_gene: TRBJ1-2; abundance: once; CDR3aa: CASSPQGIGGGVGYTF; CDR3nt: TGTGCCAGCTCACCACAGGGGATAGGCGGCGGGGTTGGCTACACCTTC
v_gene: TRBV6-6; d_gene: TRBD1; j_gene: TRBJ1-1; abundance: once; CDR3aa: CASRARDRGRDTEAFF; CDR3nt: TGTGCCAGCAGAGCCCGGGACAGGGGGCGGGACACTGAAGCTTTCTTT
v_gene: TRBV27; d_gene: TRBD2; j_gene: TRBJ2-7; abundance: -; CDR3aa: CASSERGYEQYF; CDR3nt: TGTGCCAGCAGTGAGCGGGGCTACGAGCAGTACTTC
v_gene: TRBV9; d_gene: -; j_gene: TRBJ1-4; abundance: -; CDR3aa: CASSVGQTNEKLFF; CDR3nt: TGTGCCAGCAGCGTAGGACAAACTAATGAAAAACTGTTTTTT
v_gene: TRBV6-5; d_gene: -; j_gene: TRBJ1-1; abundance: -; CDR3aa: CASALGGDTEAFF; CDR3nt: TGTGCCAGCGCCCTAGGGGGGGACACTGAAGCTTTCTTT
v_gene: TRBV28; d_gene: TRBD1; j_gene: TRBJ2-7; abundance: -; CDR3aa: CASSGAGTGGEQYF; CDR3nt: TGTGCCAGCAGTGGGGCCGGGACAGGGGGCGAGCAGTACTTC
v_gene: TRBV7-3; d_gene: -; j_gene: TRBJ2-7; abundance: -; CDR3aa: CASSLGAYYEQYF; CDR3nt: TGTGCCAGCAGCTTAGGGGCGTACTACGAGCAGTACTTC
v_gene: TRBV6-5; d_gene: -; j_gene: TRBJ2-7; abundance: -; CDR3aa: CASRQVKGEEQYF; CDR3nt: TGTGCCAGCAGACAGGTAAAAGGTGAAGAGCAGTACTTT
v_gene: TRBV28; d_gene: TRBD2; j_gene: TRBJ2-7; abundance: once; CDR3aa: CASRPPRGGGSYEQYF; CDR3nt: TGTGCCAGCAGGCCCCCTCGAGGCGGGGGATCCTACGAGCAGTACTTC
v_gene: TRBV5-6; d_gene: TRBD2; j_gene: TRBJ2-3; abundance: -; CDR3aa: CASMSSGRADTQYF; CDR3nt: TGTGCCAGCATGTCTAGCGGGAGGGCAGATACGCAGTATTTT
v_gene: TRBV5-6; d_gene: -; j_gene: TRBJ1-6; abundance: -; CDR3aa: CASSFVHTGGSPLHF; CDR3nt: TGTGCCAGCAGCTTTGTACACACTGGAGGTTCACCCCTCCACTTT
v_gene: TRBV10-2; d_gene: -; j_gene: TRBJ2-5; abundance: -; CDR3aa: CASTRGETQYF; CDR3nt: TGCGCCAGCACCAGGGGAGAGACCCAGTACTTC
v_gene: TRBV10-3; d_gene: TRBD2; j_gene: TRBJ2-2; abundance: once; CDR3aa: CAISELLASGRADTGELFF; CDR3nt: TGTGCCATCAGTGAGTTACTGGCTAGCGGGAGGGCGGACACCGGGGAGCTGTTTTTT
v_gene: TRBV7-9; d_gene: -; j_gene: TRBJ1-2; abundance: few; CDR3aa: CASSSRDSRNYGYTF; CDR3nt: TGTGCCAGCAGCTCCCGGGATTCACGGAACTATGGCTACACCTTC
v_gene: TRBV2; d_gene: TRBD1; j_gene: TRBJ1-5; abundance: -; CDR3aa: CASSRQGSAQPQHF; CDR3nt: TGTGCCAGCAGCCGACAGGGCTCGGCTCAGCCCCAGCATTTT
v_gene: TRBV11-2; d_gene: TRBD2; j_gene: TRBJ2-7; abundance: -; CDR3aa: CASRRTSGAYEQYF; CDR3nt: TGTGCCAGCCGACGGACTAGCGGGGCCTACGAGCAGTACTTC
v_gene: TRBV2; d_gene: -; j_gene: TRBJ1-2; abundance: once; CDR3aa: CASSQGLYGYTF; CDR3nt: TGTGCCAGCAGCCAGGGCCTCTATGGCTACACCTTC
v_gene: TRBV27; d_gene: TRBD1; j_gene: TRBJ2-5; abundance: once; CDR3aa: CASSIPTRRQGTQETQYF; CDR3nt: TGTGCCAGCAGTATACCAACCCGGCGACAGGGTACCCAAGAGACCCAGTACTTC
v_gene: TRBV6-5; d_gene: -; j_gene: TRBJ2-5; abundance: once; CDR3aa: CASGSSQETQYF; CDR3nt: TGTGCCAGCGGGAGTAGCCAAGAGACCCAGTACTTC
v_gene: TRBV27; d_gene: -; j_gene: TRBJ1-5; abundance: -; CDR3aa: CASSLSRERAQHF; CDR3nt: TGTGCCAGCAGTTTATCAAGGGAGAGGGCCCAGCATTTT
v_gene: TRBV4-1; d_gene: -; j_gene: TRBJ2-5; abundance: -; CDR3aa: CASSQDGQARETQYF; CDR3nt: TGCGCCAGCAGCCAAGACGGACAAGCCCGGGAGACCCAGTACTTC
v_gene: TRBV7-9; d_gene: -; j_gene: TRBJ1-5; abundance: -; CDR3aa: CASSLGGRGDNQPQHF; CDR3nt: TGTGCCAGCAGCTTAGGGGGGAGGGGAGACAATCAGCCCCAGCATTTT
v_gene: TRBV10-1; d_gene: -; j_gene: TRBJ2-1; abundance: -; CDR3aa: CASSPPGTNEQFF; CDR3nt: TGCGCCAGCAGCCCACCGGGGACTAATGAGCAGTTCTTC
v_gene: TRBV19; d_gene: -; j_gene: TRBJ1-5; abundance: -; CDR3aa: CASSMGRGSNQPQHF; CDR3nt: TGTGCCAGTAGTATGGGCAGGGGTAGCAATCAGCCCCAGCATTTT
v_gene: TRBV4-1; d_gene: -; j_gene: TRBJ2-1; abundance: -; CDR3aa: CASSQTAASGYNEQFF; CDR3nt: TGCGCCAGCAGCCAAACCGCCGCATCAGGCTACAATGAGCAGTTCTTC
v_gene: TRBV28; d_gene: -; j_gene: TRBJ1-2; abundance: many; CDR3aa: CASSPANYGYTF; CDR3nt: TGTGCCAGCAGCCCCGCTAACTATGGCTACACCTTC
v_gene: TRBV28; d_gene: -; j_gene: TRBJ1-1; abundance: -; CDR3aa: CASTPGRREAFF; CDR3nt: TGTGCCAGCACTCCCGGCCGGCGGGAAGCTTTCTTT
v_gene: TRBV27; d_gene: -; j_gene: TRBJ2-7; abundance: few; CDR3aa: CASRLDRNPPYEQYF; CDR3nt: TGTGCCAGCAGGCTCGACAGGAACCCCCCCTACGAGCAGTACTTC
v_gene: TRBV18; d_gene: -; j_gene: TRBJ2-7; abundance: few; CDR3aa: CASSGNRVAYEQYF; CDR3nt: TGTGCCAGCTCAGGGAACAGGGTTGCCTACGAGCAGTACTTC
v_gene: TRBV11-2; d_gene: -; j_gene: TRBJ2-5; abundance: -; CDR3aa: CASSSLKGRGPETQYF; CDR3nt: TGTGCCAGCAGCTCACTCAAAGGGCGGGGGCCCGAGACCCAGTACTTC
v_gene: TRBV27; d_gene: -; j_gene: TRBJ1-4; abundance: -; CDR3aa: CATAEGRETNEKLFF; CDR3nt: TGTGCCACCGCCGAGGGGAGGGAGACTAATGAAAAACTGTTTTTT
v_gene: TRBV28; d_gene: TRBD2; j_gene: TRBJ2-1; abundance: few; CDR3aa: CASSFYAGARYNEQFF; CDR3nt: TGTGCCAGCAGTTTTTATGCGGGAGCTCGGTACAATGAGCAGTTCTTC
v_gene: TRBV11-2; d_gene: -; j_gene: TRBJ2-1; abundance: -; CDR3aa: CASSLRSSTGTQKFF; CDR3nt: TGTGCCAGCAGCTTGAGGAGTTCGACCGGGACTCAAAAGTTCTTC
v_gene: TRBV28; d_gene: TRBD1; j_gene: TRBJ2-1; abundance: -; CDR3aa: CASNPNRGLGNEQFF; CDR3nt: TGTGCCAGCAACCCCAACAGGGGGCTGGGCAATGAGCAGTTCTTC
v_gene: TRBV28; d_gene: -; j_gene: TRBJ2-5; abundance: -; CDR3aa: CASSQNWETQYF; CDR3nt: TGTGCCAGCAGCCAGAATTGGGAGACCCAGTACTTC